This TCR beta chain was recovered during a study of neurological immune-mediated disorders. Study-wide findings and caveats: Patients with HTLV-1-associated myelopathy had the highest level of TCR clonal expansion, whereas patients with multiple sclerosis had the lowest level, falling beneath the level found in healthy controls. No CDR3 amino acid sequences were shared by expanded clones across subjects, suggesting private repertoires in all groups.

CDR3 length: 13 amino acids. V lost 7 bases, J lost 6 bases, and 4 bases stayed unmatched. As concerns this clonotype: The target antigen is unknown. A much larger clone differs by one base, so this may be a read error.

5'RACE generated cDNA with 10-nucleotide random UMIs. Every sequencing run gave over 190 million TCR-beta sequences, taken from 15-18 subjects. TCRdb re-analysed the 5' RACE reads in MiXCR, keeping a single row per CDR3 protein. The sample contains 40,000 to 50,000 distinct CDR3 sequences, approximately 10% of which appear only once. The sequence came from a woman aged 40 to 50 with HTLV-1-associated myelopathy (HAM/TSP). The sample was PBMCs. The chain carries TRBV12-3 or TRBV12-4 and TRBJ2-1, with TRBD1 matching 9 bases. The CDR3: CASIGTGCNEQFF. CDR3 nucleotides: TGTGCCAGCATTGGGACAGGGTGCAATGAGCAGTTCTTC.